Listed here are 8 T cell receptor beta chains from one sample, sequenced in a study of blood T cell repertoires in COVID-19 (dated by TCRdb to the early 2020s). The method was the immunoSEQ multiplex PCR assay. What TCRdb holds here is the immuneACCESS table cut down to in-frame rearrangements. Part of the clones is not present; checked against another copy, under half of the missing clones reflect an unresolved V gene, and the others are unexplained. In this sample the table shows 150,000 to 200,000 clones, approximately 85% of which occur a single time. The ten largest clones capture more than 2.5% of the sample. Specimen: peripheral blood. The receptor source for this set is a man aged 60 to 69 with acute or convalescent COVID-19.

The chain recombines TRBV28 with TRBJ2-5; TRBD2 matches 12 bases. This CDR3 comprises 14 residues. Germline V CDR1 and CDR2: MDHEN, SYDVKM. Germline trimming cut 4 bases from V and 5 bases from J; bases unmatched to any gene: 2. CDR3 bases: TGTGCCAGCAGTTCACTAGCGGGAGGTGAGACCCAGTACTTC. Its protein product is CASSSLAGGETQYF.

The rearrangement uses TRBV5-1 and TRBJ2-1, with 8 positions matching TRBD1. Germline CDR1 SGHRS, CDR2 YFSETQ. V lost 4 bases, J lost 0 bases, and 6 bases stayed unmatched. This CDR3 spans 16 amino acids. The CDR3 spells CASSPPTGGSYNEQFF. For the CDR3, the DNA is TGCGCCAGCAGCCCCCCCACAGGGGGCTCCTACAATGAGCAGTTCTTC.

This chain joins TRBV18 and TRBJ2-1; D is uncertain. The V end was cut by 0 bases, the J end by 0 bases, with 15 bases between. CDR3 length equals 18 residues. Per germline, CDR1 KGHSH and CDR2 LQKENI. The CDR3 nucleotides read TGTGCCAGCTCACCACCGCGGCACGATGAGAGCTCCTACAATGAGCAGTTCTTC. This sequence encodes CASSPPRHDESSYNEQFF.

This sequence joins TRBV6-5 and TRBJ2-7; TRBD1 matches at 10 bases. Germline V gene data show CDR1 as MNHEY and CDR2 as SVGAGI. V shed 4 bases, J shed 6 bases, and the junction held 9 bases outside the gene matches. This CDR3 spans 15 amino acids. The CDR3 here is CASSSSGTGAGEQYF. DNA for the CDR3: TGTGCCAGCAGTTCCTCCGGGACAGGGGCGGGCGAGCAGTACTTC.

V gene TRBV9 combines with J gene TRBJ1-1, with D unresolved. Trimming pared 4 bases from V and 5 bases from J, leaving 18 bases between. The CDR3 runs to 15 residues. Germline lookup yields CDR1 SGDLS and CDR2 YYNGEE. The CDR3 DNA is TGTGCCAGCAGCTCACGTTCTTCCGGTAAAACTGAAGCTTTCTTT. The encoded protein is CASSSRSSGKTEAFF.

CDR3 in DNA: TGCGCCAGCAGCCAGGGGATAGCGGGAAAGAACACCGGGGAGCTGTTTTTT. Its translation: CASSQGIAGKNTGELFF. The rearrangement uses TRBV4-3 and TRBJ2-2; TRBD2 aligns across 8 bases. The CDR3 sequence is 17 residues long. V lost 3 bases to trimming and J lost 1 base; unmatched junction nucleotides: 7. In germline, CDR1 is LGHNA, CDR2 YSLEER.

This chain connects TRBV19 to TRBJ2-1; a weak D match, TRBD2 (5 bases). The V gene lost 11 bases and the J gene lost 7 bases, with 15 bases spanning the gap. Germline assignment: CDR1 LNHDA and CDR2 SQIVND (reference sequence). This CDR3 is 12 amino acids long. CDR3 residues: CACRGARNEQFF. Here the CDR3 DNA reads TGTGCCTGCCGGGGAGCGAGGAATGAGCAGTTCTTC. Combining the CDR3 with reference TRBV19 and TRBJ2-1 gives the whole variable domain DGGITQSPKYLFRKEGQNVTLSCEQNLNHDAMYWYRQDPGQGLRLIYYSQIVNDFQKGDIAEGYSVSREKKESFPLTVTSAQKNPTAFYLCACRGARNEQFFGPGTRLTVL.

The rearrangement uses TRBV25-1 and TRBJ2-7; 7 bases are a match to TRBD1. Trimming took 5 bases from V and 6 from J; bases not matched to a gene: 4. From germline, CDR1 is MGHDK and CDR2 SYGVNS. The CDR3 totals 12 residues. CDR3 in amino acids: CASSTGAVEQYF. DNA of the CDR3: TGTGCCAGCAGTACAGGGGCGGTCGAGCAGTACTTC.